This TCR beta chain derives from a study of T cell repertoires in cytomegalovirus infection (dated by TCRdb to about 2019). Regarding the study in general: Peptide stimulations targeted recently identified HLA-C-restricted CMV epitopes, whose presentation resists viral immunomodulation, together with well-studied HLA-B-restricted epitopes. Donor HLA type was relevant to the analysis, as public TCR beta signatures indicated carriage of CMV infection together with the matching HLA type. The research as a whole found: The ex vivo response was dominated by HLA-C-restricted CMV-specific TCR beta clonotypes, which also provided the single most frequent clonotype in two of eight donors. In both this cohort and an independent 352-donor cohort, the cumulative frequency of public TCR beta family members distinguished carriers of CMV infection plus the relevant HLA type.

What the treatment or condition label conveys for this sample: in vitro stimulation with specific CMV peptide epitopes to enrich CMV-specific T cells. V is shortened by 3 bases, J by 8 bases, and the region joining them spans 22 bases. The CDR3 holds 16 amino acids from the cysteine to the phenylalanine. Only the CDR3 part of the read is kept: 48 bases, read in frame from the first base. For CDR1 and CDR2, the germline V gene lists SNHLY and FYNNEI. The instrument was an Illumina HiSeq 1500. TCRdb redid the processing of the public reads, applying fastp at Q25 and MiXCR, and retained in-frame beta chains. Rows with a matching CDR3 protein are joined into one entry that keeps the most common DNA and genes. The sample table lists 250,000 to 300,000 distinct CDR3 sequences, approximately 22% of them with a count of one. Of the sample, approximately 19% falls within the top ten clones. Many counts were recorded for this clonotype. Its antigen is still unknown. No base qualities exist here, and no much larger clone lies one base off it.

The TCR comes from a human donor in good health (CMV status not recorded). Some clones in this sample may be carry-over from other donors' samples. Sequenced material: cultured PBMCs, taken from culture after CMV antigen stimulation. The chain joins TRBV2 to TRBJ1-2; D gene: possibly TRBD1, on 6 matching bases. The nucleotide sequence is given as TGTGCCAGCAGTGACATTGAGGGGGACCCCGTGGACGGCTACACCTTC. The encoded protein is CASSDIEGDPVDGYTF.